Listed here are 11 T cell receptor beta chains from one sample, sequenced in a study of shared clonotypes between healthy human individuals. Generated by immunoSEQ multiplex PCR, the TCRdb table keeps only in-frame clones and is missing some. The sample lists under 750,000 clones; roughly 72% were seen once. Material: memory CD4+ T cells sorted from blood. The subset denotes: CD45RA-negative fraction. All receptors come from a woman in her twenties or thirties in good health.

The chain employs TRBV5-4 and TRBJ2-5; D is tentatively TRBD1 or TRBD2 (5 bases each). Germline V gene sequence: CDR1 SGHNT, CDR2 YYREEE (reference sequence). V lost 4 bases and J 5 bases, leaving 12 bases between the germline ends. This CDR3 is 13 amino acids long. CDR3: CASSPWGYETQYF. For the CDR3, the DNA is TGTGCCAGCAGCCCTTGGGGGTACGAGACCCAGTACTTC.

The chain recombines TRBV21-1 with TRBJ1-1; TRBD1, as called in the table, went unchecked against the DNA. TRBV21-1 is a known pseudogene. The CDR3 has 16 residues. CDR3 nucleotides: TGTGCCAGCAGCAAAGTTCGGGGGACAGGGGGCACTGAAGCTTTCTTT. The encoded protein is CASSKVRGTGGTEAFF.

The chain joins TRBV5-1 to TRBJ2-1, with D perhaps matching TRBD1 (6 bases). The CDR3 is 14 residues long. Germline CDR1 is SGHRS and CDR2 is YFSETQ. V lost 2 bases and J lost 5, with 11 bases in between. The CDR3 sequence: CASSFDRNNNEQFF. The CDR3 DNA sequence: TGCGCCAGCAGCTTTGACAGGAACAACAATGAGCAGTTCTTC.

The chain carries TRBV7-2 and TRBJ2-7; D perhaps matches TRBD2 (6 bases). Per germline, CDR1 SGHTA and CDR2 FQGNSA. This CDR3 has 15 amino acids. The germline V and J ends were trimmed by 8 bases and 1 base, with 18 bases remaining between them. The chain's CDR3 is CASLKPGTGSYEQYF. DNA of the CDR3: TGTGCCAGCCTGAAGCCCGGGACTGGGTCCTACGAGCAGTACTTC.

DNA of the CDR3: TGCGCCAGCAGTTTCGGAGGGGCCGAGCAGTTCTTC. It is translated as CASSFGGAEQFF. The chain uses TRBV5-1 and TRBJ2-1; possibly TRBD2 for D (6 bases). Between the trimmed V and J ends, which lost 5 bases and 10 bases, there was a span of 13 bases. This CDR3 has 12 residues. Per the germline V gene, CDR1 is SGHRS and CDR2 is YFSETQ.

The chain couples TRBV11-3 to TRBJ2-5; the match to TRBD1 covers 7 bases. The J segment lost 5 bases and the V segment lost 5 bases, leaving 8 bases of the junction unmatched. Germline CDR1 reads SGHNT; CDR2 reads YENEEA. This CDR3 has 14 residues. The CDR3 reads CASSPHRGVETQYF. In DNA, the CDR3 is TGTGCCAGCAGCCCACACAGGGGTGTTGAGACCCAGTACTTC.

This chain joins TRBV7-9 and TRBJ2-7; 9 bases fit TRBD2. CDR3 length equals 16 residues. The V gene end was trimmed by 5 bases and the J gene end by 7 bases; junction bases not matched to a gene: 15. Germline-derived CDR1 and CDR2 are SEHNR and FQNEAQ (reference sequence). CDR3 DNA sequence: TGTGCCAGCAGCCAAGTAGGAGGCGGGAGGGCTTTAGAGCAGTACTTC. This translates into CASSQVGGGRALEQYF.

The chain joins TRBV25-1 to TRBJ2-3, with D uncertain. CDR1 and CDR2 from the germline V gene are MGHDK and SYGVNS. The CDR3 has 11 amino acids. V lost 8 bases, J lost 2 bases, and 5 bases lay in between. CDR3 coding DNA: TGTGCCAGCGGATTCACAGATACGCAGTATTTT. Its translation: CASGFTDTQYF.

The chain links TRBV25-1 to TRBJ2-7, with 7 nucleotides matching TRBD2. Germline trimming cut 6 bases from V and 7 bases from J; bases unmatched to any gene: 21. The V gene's germline CDR1 is MGHDK and CDR2 SYGVNS. There are 17 residues in the CDR3. The CDR3 nucleotides are TGTGCCAGCAGCCCGACAAAACATAGGACTGGGGGGGTGGAGCAGTACTTC. This translates into CASSPTKHRTGGVEQYF.

The CDR3 DNA reads as TGTGCCAGCAGCTCGACTAGCGGTGTACAAGGTGAGCAGTTCTTC. Encoded protein: CASSSTSGVQGEQFF. This sequence joins TRBV7-9 and TRBJ2-1; 9 nucleotides align to TRBD2. Germline lookup yields CDR1 SEHNR and CDR2 FQNEAQ (reference sequence). The CDR3 has 15 residues. Unmatched junction bases numbered 10, after V lost 4 bases and J lost 9 bases.

The chain uses TRBV5-1 and TRBJ2-2, with TRBD1 matching 10 bases. There are 19 residues in the CDR3. With V trimmed by 3 bases and J by 4 bases, 15 bases remained unmatched. Germline assignment: CDR1 SGHRS and CDR2 YFSETQ. Here the CDR3 DNA reads TGCGCCAGCAGCTCGGCCCACGACAGGGGGCGCAGGGGCACCGGGGAGCTGTTTTTT. This codes for CASSSAHDRGRRGTGELFF.